The 21 T cell receptor beta chains presented below share a single source sample, sequenced in a study of regulatory T cells in long-lasting Graves disease. With iRepertoire HTBI primers and Arm-PCR of CDR3 regions, TCR beta libraries were built. TCRdb independently ran MiXCR on the multiplex PCR reads; one entry per CDR3 protein. The sample holds 300,000 to 500,000 distinct CDR3 sequences; about a fifth are singletons and the top ten take around 21%. Specified time point: persistent/refractory GD, antithyroid drugs over 5 years with positive TRAb. Researchers made the TCR library from RNA that was extracted from PBMCs. Sequences were derived from peripheral blood mononuclear cells (PBMCs), sampled when the disease was refractory, from a patient treated with antithyroid drugs. These receptors were obtained from a female donor with Graves disease.

This clonotype was counted many times. This chain links TRBV5-1 with TRBJ1-5, with D unresolved. The CDR3 is 14 amino acids. CDR1 SGHRS and CDR2 YFSETQ come from the germline V gene. V dropped 0 bases and J dropped 14 bases, with 18 bases sitting between them. The CDR3 DNA reads TGCGCCAGCAGCTTGGGCAGTGAGGTAGACCACAAGCATTTT. Its translation: CASSLGSEVDHKHF.

V is TRBV5-1 and J is TRBJ2-1; D gene unclear. Germline CDR1 is SGHRS and CDR2 is YFSETQ. The CDR3 extends over 16 amino acids. V shed 2 bases and J shed 6 bases, with 18 bases lying between them. The CDR3 nucleotides are TGCGCCAGCAGCTTAGGTCACGAGAAAAAGGGCAATGAGCAGTTCTTC. This encodes CASSLGHEKKGNEQFF.

This clonotype was recorded a few times. The chain joins TRBV19 to TRBJ1-1; D gene unclear. With 6 bases removed from V and 5 bases from J, the gap between germline ends came to 7 bases. Germline V gene lookup returns CDR1 LNHDA and CDR2 SQIVND (reference sequence). CDR3 size: 11 residues. This CDR3 reads CASSQATEAFF. The CDR3 DNA reads TGTGCCAGTAGCCAAGCTACTGAAGCTTTCTTT.

Ten or more counts support this clonotype. The V call is TRBV9, the J call TRBJ2-5, with TRBD2 identical over 12 bases. V trimming: 4 bases; J trimming: 2 bases; junction bases outside the gene matches: 6. The CDR3 spans 16 residues. Germline CDR1 SGDLS, CDR2 YYNGEE. CDR3 protein: CASSPHGTSGQETQYF. The CDR3 bases are TGTGCCAGCAGCCCCCACGGGACTAGCGGGCAAGAGACCCAGTACTTC.

The chain joins TRBV20-1 to TRBJ1-4; tentative D call: TRBD1 (5 bases). V was clipped by 3 bases and J by 1 base, with 6 bases between them. The CDR3 totals 13 residues. Germline assignment: CDR1 DFQATT and CDR2 SNEGSKA (reference sequence). The CDR3 bases are TGCAGTGCTAGTGGGGGAACTAATGAAAAACTGTTTTTT. Protein: CSASGGTNEKLFF.

This clonotype was seen more than once but under ten times. This chain uses TRBV29-1 with TRBJ1-1; D remains ambiguous. Trimming took 7 bases from V and 3 from J, leaving 12 bases between them. Germline assignment: CDR1 SQVTM and CDR2 ANQGSEA. The CDR3 runs to 12 residues. CDR3 in DNA: TGCAGCGCCCAACGGGGTTACACTGAAGCTTTCTTT. Its protein product is CSAQRGYTEAFF.

The chain employs TRBV18 and TRBJ1-1; tentatively, D is TRBD1 (6 bases). The germline V gene encodes CDR1 KGHSH and CDR2 LQKENI. V was pared by 2 bases and J by 1 base, with 8 bases between. The CDR3 is 14 residues long. The CDR3 coding sequence is TGTGCCAGCTCACCAGACAGGTCGAACACTGAAGCTTTCTTT. Translating gives CASSPDRSNTEAFF.

This clonotype was counted ten times or more. The V and J genes are TRBV12-3 or TRBV12-4 and TRBJ1-2; the D is unclear. V lost 3 bases, J lost 1 base, and 9 bases lay in between. The CDR3 runs 14 residues. CDR3 nucleotides: TGTGCCAGCAGTTTGGAGGGCCATAACTATGGCTACACCTTC. This translates into CASSLEGHNYGYTF.

This clonotype was seen ten or more times. The chain uses TRBV12-5 and TRBJ1-4; the D gene is possibly TRBD1 (5 bases). The CDR3 consists of 19 residues. V was shortened by 5 bases and J by 2 bases, with 24 bases between the two germline ends. CDR1 LGHNT and CDR2 FRNRAP come from the germline V gene. CDR3: CASGPCDRTKGTTNEKLFF. In DNA, the CDR3 is TGTGCTAGTGGTCCATGCGACAGAACTAAAGGGACCACTAATGAAAAACTGTTTTTT.

This clonotype was detected only once. This chain connects TRBV27 to TRBJ2-6; D possibly uses TRBD1 or TRBD2 (5 bases each). Germline CDR1 is MNHEY and CDR2 is SMNVEV (reference sequence). Trimming removed 10 bases from V and 0 bases from J, with 25 bases in between. This CDR3 has 19 amino acids. CDR3 region: CAIYADPGRVNSGANVLTF. The CDR3 DNA sequence: TGTGCCATTTACGCCGATCCGGGACGGGTCAACTCTGGGGCCAACGTCCTGACTTTC.

This chain uses TRBV11-2 with TRBJ2-3; D gene unclear. Germline lookup yields CDR1 SGHAT and CDR2 FQNNGV. Trimming shortened V by 0 bases and J by 2 bases, and 6 bases separated the two germline ends. This CDR3 spans 14 amino acids. CDR3 in amino acids: CASSLDFPTDTQYF. The CDR3 nucleotides are TGTGCCAGCAGCTTAGATTTCCCCACAGATACGCAGTATTTT. Full variable domain (rest looked up from reference TRBV11-2 and TRBJ2-3): EAGVAQSPRYKIIEKRQSVAFWCNPISGHATLYWYQQILGQGPKLLIQFQNNGVVDDSQLPKDRFSAERLKGVDSTLKIQPAKLEDSAVYLCASSLDFPTDTQYFGPGTRLTVL.

Many counts were recorded for this clonotype. This sequence joins TRBV15 and TRBJ1-2; TRBD1 is a possible D gene (6 bases). In germline, CDR1 is LNHNV, CDR2 YYDKDF (reference sequence). The V end was cut by 0 bases, the J end by 3 bases, with 20 bases between. This CDR3 is built from 18 residues. The CDR3: CATSRDRGGVLSHYGYTF. CDR3 bases: TGTGCCACCAGCAGAGATCGAGGGGGGGTGCTCAGCCACTATGGCTACACCTTC.

There are a few counts of this clonotype. The junction differs from germline at one of its ends, possibly a read error. The chain has TRBV19 and TRBJ2-7, with TRBD1 matching over 9 bases. This CDR3 spans 17 amino acids. Germline CDR1 and CDR2: LNHDA and SQIVND (reference sequence). The CDR3 loop is CASSKGAPGQGFDEQYF. The CDR3 DNA reads TGTGCCAGCAGTAAAGGGGCCCCGGGACAGGGATTCGACGAGCAGTACTTC.

This clonotype was counted at least ten times. The rearrangement uses TRBV11-2 and TRBJ2-7; TRBD2 aligns across 9 bases. Germline V gene sequence: CDR1 SGHAT, CDR2 FQNNGV. The length of the CDR3 is 18 residues. V was pared by 1 base and J by 0 bases, with 10 bases of the junction left unmatched. The CDR3 coding sequence is TGTGCCAGCAGCTTAGGCGGGGGGGGCCCGAGTGGCTCCTACGAGCAGTACTTC. Amino acids: CASSLGGGGPSGSYEQYF.

This clonotype has just a few counts. This sequence joins TRBV5-1 and TRBJ2-7; D is ambiguous. Germline V lookup: CDR1 SGHRS, CDR2 YFSETQ. V lost 3 bases and J 3 bases, leaving 13 bases between the germline ends. This CDR3 comprises 14 residues. The CDR3 region is CASSSRTIVYEQYF. The CDR3 region has the DNA TGCGCCAGCAGCTCAAGGACCATAGTCTACGAGCAGTACTTC.

This chain uses TRBV24-1 with TRBJ2-2, with 13 positions matching TRBD2. The CDR3 runs 20 residues. Germline assignment: CDR1 KGHDR and CDR2 SFDVKD. After removal of 4 bases from V and 1 base from J, the junction contained 11 bases not matched to a gene. In DNA, the CDR3 is TGTGCCACCAGTGACGCACCCGGGACTAGCGGGATCGAGAACACCGGGGAGCTGTTTTTT. Translating gives CATSDAPGTSGIENTGELFF.

This clonotype was seen more than once but under ten times. This chain links TRBV19 with TRBJ1-5, with D uncertain. V lost 5 bases and J lost 0, with 8 bases in between. Per the germline V gene, CDR1 is LNHDA and CDR2 is SQIVND (reference sequence). CDR3 length: 14 amino acids. CDR3: CASSYSNSNQPQHF. In DNA, the CDR3 is TGTGCCAGTAGTTATAGTAATAGCAATCAGCCCCAGCATTTT.

This clonotype was seen a few times. Here the CDR3 reads CASRGVLSGANVLTF. DNA of the CDR3: TGTGCCAGCAGAGGGGTACTCTCTGGGGCCAACGTCCTGACTTTC. The chain uses TRBV6-1 and TRBJ2-6, with D perhaps matching TRBD1 (5 bases). This CDR3 contains 15 residues. V lost 6 bases and J lost 0, with 9 bases in between. Germline CDR1 reads MNHNS; CDR2 reads SASEGT.

This clonotype has ten or more counts. The chain links TRBV28 to TRBJ2-5, with 9 bases lining up with TRBD1. V lost 3 bases and J lost 9; bases outside the gene matches: 5. Germline V gene sequence: CDR1 MDHEN, CDR2 SYDVKM. This CDR3 spans 13 amino acids. The CDR3 DNA reads as TGTGCCAGCAGTTTCGGACAGGGGAGGGCCCAGTACTTC. It codes for CASSFGQGRAQYF.

This clonotype has only a few counts. The chain has TRBV7-2 and TRBJ2-1; D is possibly TRBD2 (6 bases). Germline V gives CDR1 SGHTA, CDR2 FQGNSA. V lost 5 bases and J 3 bases, leaving 17 bases between the germline ends. The CDR3 is 16 amino acids. Here the CDR3 reads CASSQHRSGVYNEQFF. Written as DNA, the CDR3 is TGTGCCAGCAGCCAACACCGGTCGGGGGTCTACAATGAGCAGTTCTTC.

The chain has TRBV14 and TRBJ2-5, with D possibly TRBD2 on 6 matching bases. Trimming took 3 bases from V and 0 from J, leaving 20 bases between them. This CDR3 region has 18 residues. Germline V gene data show CDR1 as SGHDN and CDR2 as FVKESK. As DNA, the CDR3 is TGTGCCAGCAGCCAGGTATTGGGAGTAGCGGTGTACCAAGAGACCCAGTACTTC. Translation: CASSQVLGVAVYQETQYF.